This T cell receptor (beta chain) was retrieved from a study of T cells in Graves' hyperthyroidism and ophthalmopathy. This CDR3 contains 17 residues. V dropped 4 bases and J dropped 4; count of bases not matched to a gene: 12. Germline loops: CDR1 MNHGY, CDR2 SAAAGT. TCR beta CDR3 region amplification was performed from RNA transcripts. The primer set for the first-round RT-PCR of the TCR CDR3 was HTBI. TCRdb reprocessed the multiplex PCR reads with MiXCR, giving one entry per CDR3 protein. Here the sample spans approximately 600,000 distinct CDR3 sequences, less than 25% being singletons. The J gene is TRBJ2-5, the V gene TRBV6-8; 10 nucleotides align to TRBD2. The TCR sequence derives from a man between 25 and 39 years old with Graves' ophthalmopathy. The specimen was blood. In DNA form, the CDR3 reads TGTGCCAGCAGTTGCCCCCCCCTAGCGGGAGCCCCAGAGACCCAGTACTTC. This translates into CASSCPPLAGAPETQYF.